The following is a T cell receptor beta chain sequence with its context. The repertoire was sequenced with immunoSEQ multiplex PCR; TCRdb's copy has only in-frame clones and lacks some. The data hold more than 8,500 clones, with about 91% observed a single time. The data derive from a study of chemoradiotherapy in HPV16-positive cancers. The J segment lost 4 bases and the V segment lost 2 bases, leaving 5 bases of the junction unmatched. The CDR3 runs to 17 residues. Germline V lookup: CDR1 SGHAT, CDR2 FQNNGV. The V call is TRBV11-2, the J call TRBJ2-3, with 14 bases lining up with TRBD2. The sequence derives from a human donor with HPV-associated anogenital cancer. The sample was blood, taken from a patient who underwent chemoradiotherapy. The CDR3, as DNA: TGTGCCAGCAGCTTAACCCGGACTAGCGGGGGGTCAGATACGCAGTATTTT. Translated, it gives CASSLTRTSGGSDTQYF.